A single TCR beta chain is shown here with its context. Study processing details: From reference gene primer amplification, estimates of nucleated cell counts were derived. TCRdb's copy holds only in-frame clones and misses some; the assay was immunoSEQ multiplex PCR. From that table come the V and J calls and clone size; the DNA was used to work out D and trimming. The table lists about 20,000 clones, roughly 91% of them singletons. The data stem from a study of blood T cell repertoires in COVID-19. Study at large: Spain, Italy and the United States supplied samples that represented acute and convalescent COVID-19. From T cells, B-cell-depleted T cells, or PBMCs came the material, which was cDNA or gDNA.

CDR1 and CDR2 from the germline V gene are WNHNN and SYGVQD (reference sequence). This CDR3 is 14 amino acids long. Trimming cost V 7 bases and J 3 bases, with 13 bases left between them. The chain combines TRBV10-1 with TRBJ1-5; D unresolved. The specimen sequenced was peripheral blood. The sequence derives from a woman aged 55 to 70 with active COVID-19. The DNA of the CDR3 is TGCGCCAGCACTGCGGGCCCTTTCAATCAGCCCCAGCATTTT. It specifies CASTAGPFNQPQHF.